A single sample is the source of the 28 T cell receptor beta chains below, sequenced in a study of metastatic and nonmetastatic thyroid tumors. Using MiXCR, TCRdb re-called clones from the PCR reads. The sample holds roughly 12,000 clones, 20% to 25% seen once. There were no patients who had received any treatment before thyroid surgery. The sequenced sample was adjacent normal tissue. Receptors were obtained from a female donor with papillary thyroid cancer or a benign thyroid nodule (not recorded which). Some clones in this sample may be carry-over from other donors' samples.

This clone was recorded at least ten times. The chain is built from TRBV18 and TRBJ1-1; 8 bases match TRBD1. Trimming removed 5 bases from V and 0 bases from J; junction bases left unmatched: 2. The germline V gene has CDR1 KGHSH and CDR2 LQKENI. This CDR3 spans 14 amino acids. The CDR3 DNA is TGTGCCAGCTCAGGACAGGGTATGAACACTGAAGCTTTCTTT. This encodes CASSGQGMNTEAFF. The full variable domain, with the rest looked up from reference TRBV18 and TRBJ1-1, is NAGVMQNPRHLVRRRGQEARLRCSPMKGHSHVYWYRQLPEEGLKFMVYLQKENIIDESGMPKERFSAEFPKEGPSILRIQQVVRGDSAAYFCASSGQGMNTEAFFGQGTRLTVV.

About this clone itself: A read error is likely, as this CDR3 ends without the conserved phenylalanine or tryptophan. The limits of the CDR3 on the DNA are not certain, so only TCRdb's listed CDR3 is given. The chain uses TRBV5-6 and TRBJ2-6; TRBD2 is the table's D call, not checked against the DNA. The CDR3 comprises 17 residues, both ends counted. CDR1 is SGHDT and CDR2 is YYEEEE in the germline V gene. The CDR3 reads CASSCPALPSGANVLSY.

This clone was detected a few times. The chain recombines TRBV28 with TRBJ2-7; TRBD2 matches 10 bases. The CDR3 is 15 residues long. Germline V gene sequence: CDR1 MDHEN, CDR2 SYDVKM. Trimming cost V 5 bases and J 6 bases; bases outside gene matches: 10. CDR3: CASSPGLAGAGEQYF. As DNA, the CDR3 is TGTGCCAGCAGTCCCGGCCTAGCGGGAGCCGGCGAGCAGTACTTC.

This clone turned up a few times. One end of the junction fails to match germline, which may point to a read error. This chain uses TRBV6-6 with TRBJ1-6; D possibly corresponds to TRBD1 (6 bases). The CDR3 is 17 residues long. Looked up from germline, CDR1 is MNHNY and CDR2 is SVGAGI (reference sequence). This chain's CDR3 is CASIYSFPGQVDSPLHF. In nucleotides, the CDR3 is TGTGCCAGCATTTACTCGTTTCCGGGACAAGTGGATTCACCCCTCCACTTT.

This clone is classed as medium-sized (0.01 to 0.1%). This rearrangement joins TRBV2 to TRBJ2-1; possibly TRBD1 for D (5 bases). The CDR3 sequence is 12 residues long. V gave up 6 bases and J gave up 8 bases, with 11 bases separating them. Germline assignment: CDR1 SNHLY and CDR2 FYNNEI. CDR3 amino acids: CASSSGLDEQFF. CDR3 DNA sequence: TGTGCCAGCAGCTCAGGGTTGGATGAGCAGTTCTTC.

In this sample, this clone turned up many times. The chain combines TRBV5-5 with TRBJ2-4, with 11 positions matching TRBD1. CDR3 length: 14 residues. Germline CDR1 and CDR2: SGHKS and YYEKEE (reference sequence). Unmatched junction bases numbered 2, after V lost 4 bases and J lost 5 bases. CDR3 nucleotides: TGTGCCAGCAGCGCGGGACAGGGGGAAAACATTCAGTACTTC. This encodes CASSAGQGENIQYF.

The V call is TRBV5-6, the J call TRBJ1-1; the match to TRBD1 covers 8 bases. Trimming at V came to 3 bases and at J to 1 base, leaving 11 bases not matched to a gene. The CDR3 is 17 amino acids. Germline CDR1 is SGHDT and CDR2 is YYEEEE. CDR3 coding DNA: TGTGCCAGCAGCTGGGGAGGGCAGGGGGCAGGGAACACTGAAGCTTTCTTT. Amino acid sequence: CASSWGGQGAGNTEAFF.

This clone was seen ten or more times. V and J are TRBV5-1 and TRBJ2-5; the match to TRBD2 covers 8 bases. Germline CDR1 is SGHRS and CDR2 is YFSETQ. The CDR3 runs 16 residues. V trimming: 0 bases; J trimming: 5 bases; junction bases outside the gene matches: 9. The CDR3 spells CASSLGPAGVDETQYF. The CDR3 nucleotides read TGCGCCAGCAGCTTGGGACCAGCGGGGGTGGACGAGACCCAGTACTTC.

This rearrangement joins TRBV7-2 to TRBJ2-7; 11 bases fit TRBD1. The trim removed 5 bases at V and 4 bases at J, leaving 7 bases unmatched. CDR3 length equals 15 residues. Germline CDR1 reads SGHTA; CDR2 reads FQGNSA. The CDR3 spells CASSLGQGAVYEQYF. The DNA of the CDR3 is TGTGCCAGCAGCCTCGGACAGGGGGCGGTGTACGAGCAGTACTTC.

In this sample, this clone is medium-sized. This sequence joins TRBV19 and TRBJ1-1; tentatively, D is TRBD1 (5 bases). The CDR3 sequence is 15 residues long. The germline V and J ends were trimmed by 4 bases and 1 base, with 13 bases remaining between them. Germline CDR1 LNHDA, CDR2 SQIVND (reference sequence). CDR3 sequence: CASSKKGAENTEAFF. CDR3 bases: TGTGCCAGTAGTAAGAAAGGGGCGGAGAACACTGAAGCTTTCTTT.

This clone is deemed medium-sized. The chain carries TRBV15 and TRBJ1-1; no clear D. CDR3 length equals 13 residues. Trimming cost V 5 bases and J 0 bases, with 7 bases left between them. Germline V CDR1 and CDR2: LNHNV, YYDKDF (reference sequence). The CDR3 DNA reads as TGTGCCACCAGCCTGAGCGTGAACACTGAAGCTTTCTTT. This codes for CATSLSVNTEAFF.

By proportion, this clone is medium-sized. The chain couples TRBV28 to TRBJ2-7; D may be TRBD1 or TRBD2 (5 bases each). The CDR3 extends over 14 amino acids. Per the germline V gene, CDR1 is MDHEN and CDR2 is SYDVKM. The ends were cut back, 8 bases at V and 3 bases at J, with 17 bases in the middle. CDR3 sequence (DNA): TGTGCCAGCGGCCGATTGAAGGGGAGCTACGAGCAGTACTTC. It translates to CASGRLKGSYEQYF.

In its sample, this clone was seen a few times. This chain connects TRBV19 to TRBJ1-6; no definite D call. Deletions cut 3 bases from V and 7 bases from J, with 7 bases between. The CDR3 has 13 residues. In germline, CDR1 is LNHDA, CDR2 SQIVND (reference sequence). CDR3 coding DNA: TGTGCCAGTAGTATCCGAGCGAATTCACCCCTCCACTTT. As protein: CASSIRANSPLHF.

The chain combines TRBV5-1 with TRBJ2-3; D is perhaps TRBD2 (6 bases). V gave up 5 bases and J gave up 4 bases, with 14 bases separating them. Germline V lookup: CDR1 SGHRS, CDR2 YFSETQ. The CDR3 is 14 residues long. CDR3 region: CASSSGPASDTQYF. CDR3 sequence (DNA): TGCGCCAGCAGTAGCGGACCGGCCTCAGATACGCAGTATTTT. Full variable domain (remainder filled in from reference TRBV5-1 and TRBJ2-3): KAGVTQTPRYLIKTRGQQVTLSCSPISGHRSVSWYQQTPGQGLQFLFEYFSETQRNKGNFPGRFSGRQFSNSRSEMNVSTLELGDSALYLCASSSGPASDTQYFGPGTRLTVL.

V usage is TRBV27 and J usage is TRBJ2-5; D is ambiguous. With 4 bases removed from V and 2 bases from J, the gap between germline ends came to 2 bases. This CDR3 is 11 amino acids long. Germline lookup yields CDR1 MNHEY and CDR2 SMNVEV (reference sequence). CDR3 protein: CASSSQETQYF. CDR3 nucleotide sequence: TGTGCCAGCAGTTCTCAAGAGACCCAGTACTTC.

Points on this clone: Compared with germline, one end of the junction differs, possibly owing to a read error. CDR3 nucleotides: TGTGCCAGCAGCCAAGACAGGGGGCTTTTATCTGAATCTTTCTTT. Encoded protein: CASSQDRGLLSESFF. The chain joins TRBV4-2 to TRBJ1-1; 8 positions agree with TRBD1. This CDR3 is 15 amino acids long. Germline-derived CDR1 and CDR2 are LGHNA and YNFKEQ.

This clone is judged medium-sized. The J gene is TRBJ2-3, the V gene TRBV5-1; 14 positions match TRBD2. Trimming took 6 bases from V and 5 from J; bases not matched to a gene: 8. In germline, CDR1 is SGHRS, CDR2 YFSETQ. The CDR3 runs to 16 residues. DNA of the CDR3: TGCGCCAGCAACCGACTAGCGGGGGGGCAGGGAGATACGCAGTATTTT. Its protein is CASNRLAGGQGDTQYF.

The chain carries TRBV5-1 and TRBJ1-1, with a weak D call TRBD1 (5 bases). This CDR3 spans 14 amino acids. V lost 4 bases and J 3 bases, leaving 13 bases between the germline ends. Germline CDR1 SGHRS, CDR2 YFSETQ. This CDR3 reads CASSKTVGDTEAFF. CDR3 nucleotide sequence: TGCGCCAGCAGCAAGACGGTGGGGGACACTGAAGCTTTCTTT.

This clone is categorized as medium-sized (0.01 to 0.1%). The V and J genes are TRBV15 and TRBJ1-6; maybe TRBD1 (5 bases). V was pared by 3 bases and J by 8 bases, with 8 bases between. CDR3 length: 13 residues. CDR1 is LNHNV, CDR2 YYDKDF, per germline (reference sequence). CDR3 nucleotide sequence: TGTGCCACCAGCAGGAGCAGGGATTCACCCCTCCACTTT. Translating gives CATSRSRDSPLHF.

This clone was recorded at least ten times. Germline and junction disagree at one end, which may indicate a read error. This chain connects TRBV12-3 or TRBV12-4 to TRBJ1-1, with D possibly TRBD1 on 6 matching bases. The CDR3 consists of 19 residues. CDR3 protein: CARSFPPKYTGRGRTEAFF. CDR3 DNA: TGTGCCCGCAGTTTCCCTCCGAAATATACAGGGAGAGGTAGGACTGAAGCTTTCTTT.

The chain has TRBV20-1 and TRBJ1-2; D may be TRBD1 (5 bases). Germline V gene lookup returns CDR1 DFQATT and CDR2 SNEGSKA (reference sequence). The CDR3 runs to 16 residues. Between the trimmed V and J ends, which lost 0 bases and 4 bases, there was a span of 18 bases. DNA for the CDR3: TGCAGTGCTAGAGATCGGGGCAGGACGGCGGTCTATGGCTACACCTTC. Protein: CSARDRGRTAVYGYTF.

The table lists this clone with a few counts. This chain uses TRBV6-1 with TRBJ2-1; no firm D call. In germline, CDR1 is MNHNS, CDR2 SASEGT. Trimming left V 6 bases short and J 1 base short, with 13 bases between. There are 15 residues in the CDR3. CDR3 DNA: TGTGCCAGCAGCGCTGACCCTAGTTCCTACAATGAGCAGTTCTTC. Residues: CASSADPSSYNEQFF.

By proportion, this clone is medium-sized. CDR3 in DNA: TGTGCCAGTACTAACAGGGGAGGATTTTATGGCTACACCTTC. It specifies CASTNRGGFYGYTF. This chain uses TRBV19 with TRBJ1-2, with TRBD1 matching 7 bases. V lost 7 bases and J lost 5; bases outside the gene matches: 10. The V gene's germline CDR1 is LNHDA and CDR2 SQIVND (reference sequence). CDR3 length equals 14 residues.

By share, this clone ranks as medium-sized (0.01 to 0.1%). In nucleotides, the CDR3 is TGTGCCAGCAGTGTGAATTCAGGGCGCACCGGGGAGCTGTTTTTT. It specifies CASSVNSGRTGELFF. The gene calls are TRBV6-1 and TRBJ2-2, with a tentative D call TRBD1 (5 bases). Trimming cost V 4 bases and J 4 bases, with 13 bases left between them. Germline V gives CDR1 MNHNS, CDR2 SASEGT. The CDR3 contains 15 residues.

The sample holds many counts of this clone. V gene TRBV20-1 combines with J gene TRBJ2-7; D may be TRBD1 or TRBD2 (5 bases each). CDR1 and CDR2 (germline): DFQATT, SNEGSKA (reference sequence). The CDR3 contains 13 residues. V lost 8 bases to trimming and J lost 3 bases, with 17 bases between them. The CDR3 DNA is TGCAGTTTTTTGGACGCAGGGAGCTACGAGCAGTACTTC. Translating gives CSFLDAGSYEQYF.

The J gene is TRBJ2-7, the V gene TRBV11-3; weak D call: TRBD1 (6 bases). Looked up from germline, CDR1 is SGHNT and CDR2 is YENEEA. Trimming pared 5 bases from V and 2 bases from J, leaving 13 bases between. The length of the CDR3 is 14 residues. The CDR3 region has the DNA TGTGCCAGCAGCGTTGTACAGGGCCCCTACGAGCAGTACTTC. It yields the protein CASSVVQGPYEQYF.

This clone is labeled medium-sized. In DNA form, the CDR3 reads TGTGCCAGCAGTGGATCTCAGGGTGGGGAGACCCAGTACTTC. The encoded protein is CASSGSQGGETQYF. The V gene is TRBV2, the J gene TRBJ2-5, with D perhaps TRBD1 (5 bases). The CDR3 runs 14 residues. V lost 4 bases, J lost 5 bases, and 14 bases lay in between. Germline values: CDR1 SNHLY, CDR2 FYNNEI.

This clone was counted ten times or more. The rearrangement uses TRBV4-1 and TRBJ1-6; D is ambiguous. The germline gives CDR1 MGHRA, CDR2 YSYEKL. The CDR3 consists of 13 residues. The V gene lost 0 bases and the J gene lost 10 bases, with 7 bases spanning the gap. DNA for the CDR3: TGCGCCAGCAGCCAAGAGGGGAGATCACCCCTCCACTTT. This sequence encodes CASSQEGRSPLHF.